A selection of T cell receptor beta chains follows, all from one sample in a study of CD4 T cells in relation to SARS-CoV-2 and coronaviruses. These TCRs' antigens remain unknown. Assay: immunoSEQ multiplex PCR; the TCRdb copy retains only in-frame clones and omits some. Of roughly 31,000 clones listed, 55% to 75% are singletons. The source material was CD4+ T cells from PBMCs, cultured in vitro. These receptors came from a human donor in good health. CDR3s include the opening cysteine and the closing phenylalanine or tryptophan. Fields, in order: V gene, clone size, D gene, J gene, CDR3 protein, CDR3 DNA. The D gene is left open where the match is weak. Where a row states a size, it is once, few, many or the class of an expanded clone; other rows omit it.

TRBV2,NA,NA,TRBJ1-4,CASSGGGRKATNEKLFF,TGTGCCAGCAGTGGGGGGGGGCGAAAAGCAACTAATGAAAAACTGTTTTTT
TRBV9,few,TRBD1,TRBJ1-1,CASSTRQGPLNTEAFF,TGTGCCAGCAGCACCCGACAGGGTCCCCTGAACACTGAAGCTTTCTTT
TRBV3-1/TRBV3-2,NA,NA,TRBJ1-2,CASSPREGSSYTF,TGTGCCAGCAGCCCCAGGGAAGGGTCGTCGTACACCTTC
TRBV2,NA,TRBD1,TRBJ2-6,CASSAWTGFKNSGANVLTF,TGTGCCAGCAGTGCTTGGACAGGGTTTAAGAACTCTGGGGCCAACGTCCTGACTTTC
TRBV9,NA,TRBD1,TRBJ1-3,CASSIAPTGVENTIYF,TGTGCCAGCAGCATTGCTCCGACAGGGGTGGAAAACACCATATATTTT
TRBV28,NA,TRBD2,TRBJ2-3,CASSSTSGRFTDTQYF,TGTGCCAGCAGTTCAACTAGCGGGAGGTTCACAGATACGCAGTATTTT
TRBV21-1,NA,NA,TRBJ2-3,CASSKLCYGTITDTQYF,TGTGCCAGCAGCAAATTATGCTACGGGACGATCACAGATACGCAGTATTTT
TRBV4-3,NA,NA,TRBJ1-1,CASSGRGNTEAFF,TGCGCCAGCAGTGGCAGGGGGAACACTGAAGCTTTCTTT
TRBV6-5,NA,NA,TRBJ2-5,CASSFGGAETQYF,TGTGCCAGTTCCTTTGGAGGAGCAGAGACCCAGTACTTC
TRBV18,few,NA,TRBJ1-1,CASSPPARRTEAFF,TGTGCCAGCTCACCCCCGGCCCGGAGGACTGAAGCTTTCTTT
TRBV19,few,TRBD2,TRBJ2-3,CASSGGLAGGHPSTDTQYF,TGTGCCAGTAGTGGGGGACTAGCGGGGGGACATCCTAGCACAGATACGCAGTATTTT
TRBV14,NA,NA,TRBJ1-2,CASSQDLAGTGYTF,TGTGCCAGCAGCCAAGATTTAGCAGGGACTGGCTACACCTTC
TRBV5-1,NA,NA,TRBJ2-3,CASSLAASPSTDTQYF,TGCGCCAGCAGCTTGGCGGCCTCTCCCAGCACAGATACGCAGTATTTT
TRBV6-2/TRBV6-3,NA,NA,TRBJ2-7,CASSPALRRLATYEQYF,TGTGCCAGCAGTCCCGCCCTAAGGCGCCTGGCGACCTACGAGCAGTACTTC
TRBV2,NA,TRBD1,TRBJ1-5,CASRTGYSNQPQHF,TGTGCCAGCCGGACAGGTTATAGCAATCAGCCCCAGCATTTT
TRBV19,NA,NA,TRBJ2-3,CASSIQGNTDTQYF,TGTGCCAGTAGTATACAAGGGAACACAGATACGCAGTATTTT
TRBV20-1,NA,NA,TRBJ1-4,CSAQNNEKLFF,TGCAGTGCACAAAATAATGAAAAACTGTTTTTT
TRBV7-2,NA,TRBD2,TRBJ2-3,CASSLVGSGGDTQYF,TGTGCCAGCAGCTTAGTGGGTAGCGGGGGGGATACGCAGTATTTT
TRBV2,NA,TRBD2,TRBJ2-7,CASSPTSGGSYEQYF,TGTGCCAGCAGCCCGACTAGCGGGGGTTCCTACGAGCAGTACTTC
TRBV28,NA,NA,TRBJ2-5,CASSLPSLPETQYF,TGTGCCAGCAGTTTACCCTCACTACCAGAGACCCAGTACTTC
TRBV19,NA,TRBD1,TRBJ1-5,CASSIGRGPEGNQPQHF,TGTGCCAGTAGTATCGGGAGGGGGCCGGAGGGCAATCAGCCCCAGCATTTT
TRBV4-2,few,TRBD2,TRBJ2-2,CASSQTSGTINGELFF,TGTGCCAGCAGTCAGACTAGCGGGACAATTAACGGGGAGCTGTTTTTT
TRBV5-6,NA,NA,TRBJ1-3,CASSLGQRNTIYF,TGTGCCAGCAGCTTGGGTCAGCGAAACACCATATATTTT
TRBV6-5,NA,TRBD1,TRBJ1-4,CASRPGTGGKEKLFF,TGTGCCAGCAGACCCGGGACAGGGGGGAAGGAAAAACTGTTTTTT
TRBV3-1/TRBV3-2,NA,TRBD2,TRBJ2-7,CASSQNVGGSNEQYF,TGTGCCAGCAGCCAAAATGTGGGGGGGAGCAACGAGCAGTACTTC
TRBV4-3,NA,TRBD2,TRBJ2-3,CASSQLTSGGTDTQYF,TGCGCCAGCAGCCAACTTACTAGCGGGGGCACAGATACGCAGTATTTT
TRBV28,NA,NA,TRBJ2-2,CASSLGQYTGELFF,TGTGCCAGCAGTTTAGGACAGTACACCGGGGAGCTGTTTTTT
TRBV19,NA,NA,TRBJ1-3,CASSTAVVSGNTIYF,TGTGCCAGTAGTACGGCCGTCGTCTCTGGAAACACCATATATTTT
TRBV6-6,NA,NA,TRBJ1-3,CASSRLTGTAGHTIYF,TGTGCCAGCAGTCGACTGACCGGGACTGCGGGCCACACCATATATTTT
TRBV5-5,NA,TRBD1,TRBJ2-6,CASSFYAQGLAGANVLTF,TGTGCCAGCAGCTTCTACGCACAGGGGCTCGCTGGGGCCAACGTCCTGACTTTC
TRBV9,NA,TRBD2,TRBJ2-3,CASSPGTSGSSTQYF,TGTGCCAGCAGCCCCGGGACTAGCGGGAGTAGTACGCAGTATTTT
TRBV18,NA,NA,TRBJ2-5,CASSLYTEETQYF,TGTGCCAGCTCACTGTACACGGAAGAGACCCAGTACTTC